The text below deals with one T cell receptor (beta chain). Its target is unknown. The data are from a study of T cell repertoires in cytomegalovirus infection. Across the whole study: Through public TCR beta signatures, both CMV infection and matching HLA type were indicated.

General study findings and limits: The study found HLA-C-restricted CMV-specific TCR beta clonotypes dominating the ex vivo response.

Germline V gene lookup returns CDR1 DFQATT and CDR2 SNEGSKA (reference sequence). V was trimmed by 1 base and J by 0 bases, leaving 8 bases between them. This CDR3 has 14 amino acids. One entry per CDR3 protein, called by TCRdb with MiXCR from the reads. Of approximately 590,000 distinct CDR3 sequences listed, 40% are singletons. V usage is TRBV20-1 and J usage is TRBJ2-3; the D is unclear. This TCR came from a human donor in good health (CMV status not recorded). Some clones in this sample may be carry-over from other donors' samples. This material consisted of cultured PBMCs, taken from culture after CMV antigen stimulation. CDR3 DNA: TGCAGTGCTAGAGGGCAGACTAGCACAGATACGCAGTATTTT. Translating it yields CSARGQTSTDTQYF.